The 22 T cell receptor beta chains below were found in one sample sequenced in a study of shared clonotypes between healthy human individuals (TCRdb year 2020). Receptor libraries were prepared by the immunoSEQ multiplex PCR assay. Drawn from immuneACCESS, this table holds only the in-frame rearrangements with V and J called that TCRdb kept. Clones are partly lost; checked studies trace under half to an unresolved V gene and leave the rest unexplained. For this sample there are 2,100,000 or so clones; more than 90% appear just once. Of the sample, roughly 0.13% is held by the ten largest clones. The sequenced material came from naive CD4+ T cells sorted from blood. The sample's cell subset or site label, in plain terms: CD45RA+ positively selected. Receptors were obtained from a man between 18 and 29 years old in good health.

The CDR3 nucleotides are TGCGCCAGCAGCCAAGTGGGGACAGGGGCTTTGGGTGAAGCTTTCTTT. Its translation is CASSQVGTGALGEAFF. The chain employs TRBV4-1 and TRBJ1-1; 10 nucleotides match TRBD1. CDR3 length: 16 amino acids. V lost 1 base and J lost 7; bases outside the gene matches: 9. The germline gives CDR1 MGHRA, CDR2 YSYEKL.

The rearrangement uses TRBV30 and TRBJ1-2; D gene uncertain. The CDR3 sequence is 13 residues long. In germline, CDR1 is GTSNPN, CDR2 SVGIG (reference sequence). Trimming removed 1 base at V and 8 bases at J, with 14 bases between. CDR3 in amino acids: CAWSAGPGQGYTF. CDR3 coding DNA: TGTGCCTGGAGTGCGGGTCCTGGGCAAGGCTACACCTTC.

The chain has TRBV7-2 and TRBJ2-2; tentative D call: TRBD2 (6 bases). V was shortened by 2 bases and J by 5 bases, with 15 bases between the two germline ends. Germline V lookup: CDR1 SGHTA, CDR2 FQGNSA. The CDR3 extends over 16 amino acids. The CDR3 spells CASSLTPGTYTGELFF. DNA for the CDR3: TGTGCCAGCAGCTTAACGCCCGGGACTTATACCGGGGAGCTGTTTTTT.

The chain links TRBV28 to TRBJ2-1; a weak D match, TRBD2 (6 bases). Trimming took off 8 bases at V and 6 bases at J, with 11 bases between the two ends. Germline lookup yields CDR1 MDHEN and CDR2 SYDVKM. The CDR3 length is 12 residues. The CDR3 loop reads CASVGGANEQFF. In DNA form, the CDR3 reads TGTGCCAGCGTGGGCGGGGCCAATGAGCAGTTCTTC.

The chain recombines TRBV7-7 with TRBJ2-3, with TRBD1 matching over 8 bases. Germline V gene data show CDR1 as SSHAT and CDR2 as FNYEAQ (reference sequence). The CDR3 sequence is 13 residues long. DNA for the CDR3: TGTGCTACCGGGACAGGTCTCACAGATACGCAGTATTTT. This gives the protein CATGTGLTDTQYF.

The V call is TRBV5-1, the J call TRBJ2-1; 11 nucleotides match TRBD2. There are 16 residues in the CDR3. Trimming at V came to 0 bases and at J to 6 bases, leaving 5 bases not matched to a gene. The germline V gene has CDR1 SGHRS and CDR2 YFSETQ. The CDR3 is CASSLGSGGARNEQFF. The DNA of the CDR3 is TGCGCCAGCAGCTTGGGTAGCGGGGGGGCCCGCAATGAGCAGTTCTTC.

This clone was counted only a few times. The V call is TRBV6-1, the J call TRBJ1-2; D remains unclear. CDR1 is MNHNS, CDR2 SASEGT, per germline. CDR3 size: 15 residues. V dropped 3 bases and J dropped 0 bases, with 11 bases sitting between them. CDR3 sequence: CASSDEGGANYGYTF. In DNA, the CDR3 is TGTGCCAGCAGTGACGAGGGAGGAGCTAACTATGGCTACACCTTC.

This chain joins TRBV4-3 and TRBJ2-1, with TRBD2 as a possible D gene (7 bases). The CDR3 covers 18 residues. CDR1 and CDR2 (germline): LGHNA, YSLEER. The V gene lost 1 base and the J gene lost 5 bases, with 21 bases spanning the gap. The CDR3 region is CASSQGFGGLVGNNEQFF. CDR3 sequence (DNA): TGCGCCAGCAGCCAAGGATTCGGGGGGCTAGTCGGGAACAATGAGCAGTTCTTC.

V usage is TRBV28 and J usage is TRBJ1-1; a possible D gene is TRBD1 (6 bases). From germline, CDR1 is MDHEN and CDR2 SYDVKM. CDR3 length: 15 residues. Between the trimmed V and J ends, which lost 1 base and 3 bases, there was a span of 12 bases. This CDR3 is CASSLSAAGDTEAFF. Here the CDR3 DNA reads TGTGCCAGCAGTTTATCCGCTGCAGGGGACACTGAAGCTTTCTTT. The full variable domain, completed using reference TRBV28 and TRBJ1-1, is DVKVTQSSRYLVKRTGEKVFLECVQDMDHENMFWYRQDPGLGLRLIYFSYDVKMKEKGDIPEGYSVSREKKERFSLILESASTNQTSMYLCASSLSAAGDTEAFFGQGTRLTVV.

This rearrangement joins TRBV7-9 to TRBJ2-5; D remains unclear. Looked up from germline, CDR1 is SEHNR and CDR2 is FQNEAQ (reference sequence). The ends were cut back, 1 base at V and 1 base at J, with 10 bases in the middle. This CDR3 comprises 15 residues. CDR3 in amino acids: CASSLGSWGQETQYF. In nucleotides, the CDR3 is TGTGCCAGCAGCTTAGGAAGTTGGGGCCAAGAGACCCAGTACTTC.

The chain links TRBV6-5 to TRBJ2-1, with 8 bases aligning to TRBD1. Germline V gene data show CDR1 as MNHEY and CDR2 as SVGAGI. The V segment lost 7 bases and the J segment 7 bases; nucleotides outside the gene matches: 9. This CDR3 contains 14 residues. CDR3 sequence (DNA): TGTGCCAGCACCCCGGACAGGGCGCGGAATGAGCAGTTCTTC. As protein: CASTPDRARNEQFF.

The rearrangement joins TRBV25-1 to TRBJ1-2, with D perhaps TRBD1 (6 bases). The V gene lost 8 bases and the J gene lost 2 bases, with 9 bases spanning the gap. The CDR3 is 12 residues long. Germline V gives CDR1 MGHDK, CDR2 SYGVNS. The CDR3 nucleotides read TGTGCCAGCCAAGGACAGAACTATGGCTACACCTTC. Its protein is CASQGQNYGYTF.

The chain employs TRBV25-1 and TRBJ2-7; D is unresolved. V lost 0 bases and J lost 5, with 8 bases in between. Per the germline V gene, CDR1 is MGHDK and CDR2 is SYGVNS. CDR3 length: 13 amino acids. The CDR3 DNA sequence: TGTGCCAGCAGTGAATATAGACGGAACGAGCAGTACTTC. As protein: CASSEYRRNEQYF.

This chain joins TRBV7-9 and TRBJ2-7, with 9 bases aligning to TRBD2. In germline, CDR1 is SEHNR, CDR2 FQNEAQ (reference sequence). V lost 2 bases to trimming and J lost 5 bases; unmatched junction nucleotides: 10. The CDR3 totals 16 residues. CDR3 region: CASSLTLSGRGDEQYF. DNA for the CDR3: TGTGCCAGCAGCTTAACCCTTAGCGGGAGAGGCGACGAGCAGTACTTC.

The genes are TRBV4-1 and TRBJ2-5, with D uncertain. V lost 0 bases and J lost 2, with 10 bases in between. This CDR3 is 15 amino acids long. CDR1 MGHRA and CDR2 YSYEKL come from the germline V gene. For the CDR3, the DNA is TGCGCCAGCAGCCAAGATCCAGCGATACAAGAGACCCAGTACTTC. It codes for CASSQDPAIQETQYF.

This clone was counted a single time. CDR3 nucleotide sequence: TGCGCCAGCAGCCCTCTCGTAGGGGTTCCGTCGGATACGCAGTATTTT. Translating gives CASSPLVGVPSDTQYF. The chain carries TRBV4-1 and TRBJ2-3, with D possibly being TRBD1 (5 bases). CDR1 and CDR2 from the germline V gene are MGHRA and YSYEKL. This CDR3 comprises 16 residues. V was pared by 4 bases and J by 6 bases, with 20 bases between.

Only one count was recorded for this clone. The chain links TRBV18 to TRBJ2-3, with 8 bases matching TRBD2. The CDR3 sequence is 15 residues long. Trimming removed 3 bases from V and 2 bases from J; junction bases left unmatched: 4. In germline, CDR1 is KGHSH, CDR2 LQKENI. CDR3 in DNA: TGTGCCAGCTCACCCCGGGGGGGGCCCACAGATACGCAGTATTTT. Amino acid sequence: CASSPRGGPTDTQYF.

The chain combines TRBV9 with TRBJ2-1, with TRBD2 matching over 9 bases. CDR3 length: 14 amino acids. V lost 4 bases, J lost 7 bases, and 6 bases stayed unmatched. Germline loops: CDR1 SGDLS, CDR2 YYNGEE. DNA of the CDR3: TGTGCCAGCAGCCATAGCGGGGGCCTAAATGAGCAGTTCTTC. It codes for CASSHSGGLNEQFF.

This clone has a single count. V gene TRBV5-8 combines with J gene TRBJ2-2; weak D call: TRBD1 (5 bases). V lost 1 base to trimming and J lost 1 base, with 8 bases between them. This CDR3 is built from 15 residues. Germline V gene lookup returns CDR1 SGHTS and CDR2 YDEGEE. CDR3 bases: TGTGCCAGCAGCTTGTTTAGGGGGAACACCGGGGAGCTGTTTTTT. It yields the protein CASSLFRGNTGELFF. The entire variable domain, with the rest obtained from reference TRBV5-8 and TRBJ2-2, is as follows: EAGVTQSPTHLIKTRGQQATLRCSPISGHTSVYWYQQALGLGLQFLLWYDEGEERNRGNFPPRFSGRQFPNYSSELNVNALELEDSALYLCASSLFRGNTGELFFGEGSRLTVL.

This clone was picked up one time. The chain combines TRBV10-3 with TRBJ2-3; D possibly corresponds to TRBD2 (5 bases). V lost 2 bases and J 0 bases, leaving 9 bases between the germline ends. The CDR3 has 15 amino acids. Germline V gives CDR1 ENHRY, CDR2 SYGVKD. The CDR3 DNA reads as TGTGCCATCAGTGAGAGGGCTAGCAGCACAGATACGCAGTATTTT. It yields the protein CAISERASSTDTQYF.

This chain uses TRBV9 with TRBJ2-2; 9 bases are shared with TRBD2. This CDR3 comprises 17 residues. The trim removed 4 bases at V and 1 base at J, leaving 8 bases unmatched. The germline V gene encodes CDR1 SGDLS and CDR2 YYNGEE. The CDR3 here is CASSPIFSGGNTGELFF. CDR3 coding DNA: TGTGCCAGCAGCCCTATTTTTAGCGGGGGGAACACCGGGGAGCTGTTTTTT.

The chain links TRBV7-2 to TRBJ2-7; D call uncertain. There are 12 residues in the CDR3. V was cut by 8 bases and J by 2 bases, with 10 bases left in between. Germline-derived CDR1 and CDR2 are SGHTA and FQGNSA. The CDR3 nucleotides are TGTGCCAGCGGAGCTCCCCCCTACGAGCAGTACTTC. It encodes CASGAPPYEQYF. Full variable domain (rest looked up from reference TRBV7-2 and TRBJ2-7): GAGVSQSPSNKVTEKGKDVELRCDPISGHTALYWYRQSLGQGLEFLIYFQGNSAPDKSGLPSDRFSAERTGGSVSTLTIQRTQQEDSAVYLCASGAPPYEQYFGPGTRLTVT.